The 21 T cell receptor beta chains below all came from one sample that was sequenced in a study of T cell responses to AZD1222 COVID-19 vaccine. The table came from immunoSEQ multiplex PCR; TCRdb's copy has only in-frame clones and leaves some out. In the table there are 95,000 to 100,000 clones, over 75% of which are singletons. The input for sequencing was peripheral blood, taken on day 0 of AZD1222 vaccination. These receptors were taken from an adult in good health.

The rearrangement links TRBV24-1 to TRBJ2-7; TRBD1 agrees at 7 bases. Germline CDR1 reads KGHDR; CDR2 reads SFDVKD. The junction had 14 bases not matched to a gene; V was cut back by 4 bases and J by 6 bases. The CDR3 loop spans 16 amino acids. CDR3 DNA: TGTGCCACCAGTGACCCCCTGACAGGGAAAAAGGGCGAGCAGTACTTC. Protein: CATSDPLTGKKGEQYF.

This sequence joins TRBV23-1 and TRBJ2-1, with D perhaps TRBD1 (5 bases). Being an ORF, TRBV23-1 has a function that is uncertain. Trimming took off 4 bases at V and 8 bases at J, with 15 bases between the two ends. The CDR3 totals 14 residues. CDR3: CASSRYGAWDEQFF. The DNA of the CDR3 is TGCGCCAGCAGTCGTTATGGGGCTTGGGATGAGCAGTTCTTC.

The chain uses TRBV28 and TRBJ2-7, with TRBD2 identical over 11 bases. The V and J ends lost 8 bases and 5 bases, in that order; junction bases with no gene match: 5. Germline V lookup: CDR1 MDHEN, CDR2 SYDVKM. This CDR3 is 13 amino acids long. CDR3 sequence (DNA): TGTGCCAGCCAGGGACTAGCGGCCCACGAGCAGTACTTC. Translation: CASQGLAAHEQYF.

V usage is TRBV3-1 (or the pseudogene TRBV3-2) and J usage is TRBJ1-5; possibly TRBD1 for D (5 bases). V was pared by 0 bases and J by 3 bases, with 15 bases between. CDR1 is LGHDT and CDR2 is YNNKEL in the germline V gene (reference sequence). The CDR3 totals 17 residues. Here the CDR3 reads CASSQERKGVYNQPQHF. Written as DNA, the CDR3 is TGTGCCAGCAGCCAAGAAAGGAAAGGGGTGTACAATCAGCCCCAGCATTTT.

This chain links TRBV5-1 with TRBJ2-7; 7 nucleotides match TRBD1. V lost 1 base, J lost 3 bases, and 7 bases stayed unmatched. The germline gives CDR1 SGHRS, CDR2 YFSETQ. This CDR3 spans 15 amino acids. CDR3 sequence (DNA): TGCGCCAGCAGCTTGTTAAACAGGGGAAGCTACGAGCAGTACTTC. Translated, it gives CASSLLNRGSYEQYF.

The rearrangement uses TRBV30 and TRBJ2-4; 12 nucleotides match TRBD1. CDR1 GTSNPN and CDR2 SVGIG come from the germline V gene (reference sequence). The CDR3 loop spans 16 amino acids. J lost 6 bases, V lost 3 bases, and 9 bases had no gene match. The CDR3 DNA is TGTGCCTGGAGCGCCGGGACAGGGGGCGTAGGAAACATTCAGTACTTC. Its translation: CAWSAGTGGVGNIQYF.

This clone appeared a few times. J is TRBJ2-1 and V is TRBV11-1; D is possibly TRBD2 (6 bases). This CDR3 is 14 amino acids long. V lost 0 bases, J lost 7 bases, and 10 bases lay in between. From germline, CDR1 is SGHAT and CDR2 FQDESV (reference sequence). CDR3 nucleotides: TGTGCCAGCAGCTTAGCGCAGGCGGGGAATGAGCAGTTCTTC. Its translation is CASSLAQAGNEQFF.

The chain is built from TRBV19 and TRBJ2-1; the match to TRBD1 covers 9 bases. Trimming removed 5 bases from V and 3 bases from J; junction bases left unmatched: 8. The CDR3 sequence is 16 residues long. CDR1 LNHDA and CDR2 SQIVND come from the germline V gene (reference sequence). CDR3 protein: CASSPGQGFGYNEQFF. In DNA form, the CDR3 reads TGTGCCAGTAGTCCTGGACAGGGGTTCGGCTACAATGAGCAGTTCTTC.

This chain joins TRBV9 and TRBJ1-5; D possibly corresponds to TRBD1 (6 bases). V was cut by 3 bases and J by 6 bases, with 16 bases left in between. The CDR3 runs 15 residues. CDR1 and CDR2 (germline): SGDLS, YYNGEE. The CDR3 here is CASSDRGQTIQPQHF. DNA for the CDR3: TGTGCCAGCAGCGACCGGGGGCAAACGATTCAGCCCCAGCATTTT. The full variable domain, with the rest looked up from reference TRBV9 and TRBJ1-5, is DSGVTQTPKHLITATGQRVTLRCSPRSGDLSVYWYQQSLDQGLQFLIQYYNGEERAKGNILERFSAQQFPDLHSELNLSSLELGDSALYFCASSDRGQTIQPQHFGDGTRLSIL.

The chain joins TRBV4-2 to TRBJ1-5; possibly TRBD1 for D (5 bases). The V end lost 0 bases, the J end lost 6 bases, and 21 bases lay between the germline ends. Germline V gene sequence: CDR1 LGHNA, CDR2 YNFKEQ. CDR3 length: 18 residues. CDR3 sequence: CASSQDYGGAGRTQPQHF. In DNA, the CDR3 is TGTGCCAGCAGCCAAGATTATGGTGGGGCGGGAAGGACTCAGCCCCAGCATTTT.

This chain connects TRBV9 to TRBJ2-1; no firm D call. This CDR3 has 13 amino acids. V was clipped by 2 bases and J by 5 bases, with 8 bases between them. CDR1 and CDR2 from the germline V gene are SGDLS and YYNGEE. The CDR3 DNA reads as TGTGCCAGCAGCGTCCTCTCGAACAATGAGCAGTTCTTC. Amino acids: CASSVLSNNEQFF.

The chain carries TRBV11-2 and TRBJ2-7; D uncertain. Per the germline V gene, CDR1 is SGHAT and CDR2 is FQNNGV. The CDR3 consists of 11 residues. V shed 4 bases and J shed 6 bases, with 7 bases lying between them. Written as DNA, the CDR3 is TGTGCCAGCAGCTGGGGTAGCGAGCAGTACTTC. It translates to CASSWGSEQYF.

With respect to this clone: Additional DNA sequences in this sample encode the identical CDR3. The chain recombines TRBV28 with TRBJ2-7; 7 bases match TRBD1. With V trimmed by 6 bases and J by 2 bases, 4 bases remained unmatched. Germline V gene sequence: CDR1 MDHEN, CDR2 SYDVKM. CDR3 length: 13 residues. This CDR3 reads CASSPGQTYEQYF. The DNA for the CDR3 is TGTGCCAGCAGCCCGGGACAGACCTACGAGCAGTACTTC. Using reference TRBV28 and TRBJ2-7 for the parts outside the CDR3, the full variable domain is DVKVTQSSRYLVKRTGEKVFLECVQDMDHENMFWYRQDPGLGLRLIYFSYDVKMKEKGDIPEGYSVSREKKERFSLILESASTNQTSMYLCASSPGQTYEQYFGPGTRLTVT.

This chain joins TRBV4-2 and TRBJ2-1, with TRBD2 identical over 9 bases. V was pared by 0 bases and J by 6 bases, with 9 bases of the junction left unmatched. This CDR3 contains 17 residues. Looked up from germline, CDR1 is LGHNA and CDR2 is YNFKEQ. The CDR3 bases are TGTGCCAGCAGCCAAGACCCTAGCGGGAATCCAAGCAATGAGCAGTTCTTC. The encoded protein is CASSQDPSGNPSNEQFF.

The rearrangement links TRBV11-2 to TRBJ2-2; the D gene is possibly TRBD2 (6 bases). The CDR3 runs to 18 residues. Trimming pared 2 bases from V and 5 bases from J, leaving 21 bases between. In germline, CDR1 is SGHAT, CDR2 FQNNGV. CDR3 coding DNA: TGTGCCAGCAGCTTACGAACGGGAGTAGTCCTGTTGACCGGGGAGCTGTTTTTT. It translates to CASSLRTGVVLLTGELFF.

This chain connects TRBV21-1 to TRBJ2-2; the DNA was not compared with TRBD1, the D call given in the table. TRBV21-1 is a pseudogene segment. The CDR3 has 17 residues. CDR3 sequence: CASSCRTGAANTGELFF. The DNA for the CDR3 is TGTGCCAGCAGCTGCCGGACAGGGGCCGCGAACACCGGGGAGCTGTTTTTT.

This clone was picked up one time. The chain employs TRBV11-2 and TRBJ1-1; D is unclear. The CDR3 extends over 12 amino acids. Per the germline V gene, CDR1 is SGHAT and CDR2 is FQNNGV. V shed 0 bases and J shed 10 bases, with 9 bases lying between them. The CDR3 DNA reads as TGTGCCAGCAGCTTAGAGCAGGAGGTAGCTTTCTTT. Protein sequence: CASSLEQEVAFF.

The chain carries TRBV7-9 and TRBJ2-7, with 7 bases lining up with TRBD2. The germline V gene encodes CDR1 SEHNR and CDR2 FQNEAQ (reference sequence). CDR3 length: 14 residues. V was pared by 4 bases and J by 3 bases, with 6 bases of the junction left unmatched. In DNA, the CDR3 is TGTGCCAGCAGCTATCCAGGCGGGAGCTACGAGCAGTACTTC. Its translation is CASSYPGGSYEQYF.

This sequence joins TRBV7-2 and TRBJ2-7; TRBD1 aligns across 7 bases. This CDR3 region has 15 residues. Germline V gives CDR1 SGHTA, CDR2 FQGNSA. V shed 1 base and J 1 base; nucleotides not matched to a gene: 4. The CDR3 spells CASSLGGQNSYEQYF. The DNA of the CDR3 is TGTGCCAGCAGCTTAGGGGGACAGAATTCCTACGAGCAGTACTTC.

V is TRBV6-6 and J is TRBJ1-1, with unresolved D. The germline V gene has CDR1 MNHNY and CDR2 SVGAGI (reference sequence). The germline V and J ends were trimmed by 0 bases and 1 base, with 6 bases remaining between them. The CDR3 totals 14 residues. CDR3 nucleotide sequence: TGTGCCAGCAGTTACTCGCGTCAGAACACTGAAGCTTTCTTT. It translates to CASSYSRQNTEAFF.

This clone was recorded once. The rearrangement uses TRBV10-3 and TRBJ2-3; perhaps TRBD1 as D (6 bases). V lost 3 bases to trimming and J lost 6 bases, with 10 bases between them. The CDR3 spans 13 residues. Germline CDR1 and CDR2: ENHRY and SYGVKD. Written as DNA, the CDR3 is TGTGCCATCAGTGAATTAAGGGGGGATACGCAGTATTTT. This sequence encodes CAISELRGDTQYF.